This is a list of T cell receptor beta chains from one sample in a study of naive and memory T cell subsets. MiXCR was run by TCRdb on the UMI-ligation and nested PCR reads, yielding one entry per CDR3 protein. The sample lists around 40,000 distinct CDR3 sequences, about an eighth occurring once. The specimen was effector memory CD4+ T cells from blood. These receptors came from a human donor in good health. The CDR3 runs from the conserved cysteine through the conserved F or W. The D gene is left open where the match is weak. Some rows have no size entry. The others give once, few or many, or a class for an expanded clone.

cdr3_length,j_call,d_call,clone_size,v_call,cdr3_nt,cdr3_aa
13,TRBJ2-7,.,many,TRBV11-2,TGTGCCAGCAGCTCGACTCGCTCCTACGAGCAGTACTTC,CASSSTRSYEQYF
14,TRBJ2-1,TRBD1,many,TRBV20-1,TGCAGTCCTCGGACAGGGGGGGTCTACAATGAGCAGTTCTTC,CSPRTGGVYNEQFF
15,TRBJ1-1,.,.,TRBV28,TGTGCCGTGGATTCTGTAGGCAGGATGAACACTGAAGCTTTCTTT,CAVDSVGRMNTEAFF
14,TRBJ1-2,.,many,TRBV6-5,TGTGCCAGCAGTTACGGGTCGGCTAGGGATGGCTACACCTTC,CASSYGSARDGYTF
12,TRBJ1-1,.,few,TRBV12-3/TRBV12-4,TGTGCCAGCAGTTTAGAGTTGAGTGAAGCTTTCTTT,CASSLELSEAFF
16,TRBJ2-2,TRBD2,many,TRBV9,TGTGCCAGCAGCGTATCTGCTAGCGGGAGCACCGGGGAGCTGTTTTTT,CASSVSASGSTGELFF
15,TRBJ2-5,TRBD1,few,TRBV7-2,TGTGCCAGCAGCAGATTGGGGACAGGCGACGAGACCCAGTACTTC,CASSRLGTGDETQYF
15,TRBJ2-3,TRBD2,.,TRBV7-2,TGTGCCAGCAGCTTAGAAGCGGGAGTCACAGATACGCAGTATTTT,CASSLEAGVTDTQYF
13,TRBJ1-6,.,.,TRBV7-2,TGTGCCAGCAGCCCCCGGAGGGGGTCACCCCTCCACTTT,CASSPRRGSPLHF
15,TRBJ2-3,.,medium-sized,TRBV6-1,TGTGCCAGCAGTGAACTCCGGACTAGCACAGATACGCAGTATTTT,CASSELRTSTDTQYF
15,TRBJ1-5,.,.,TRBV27,TGTGCCAGCAGTTTAAACCCCCAGGGAGGTCAGCCCCAGCATTTT,CASSLNPQGGQPQHF
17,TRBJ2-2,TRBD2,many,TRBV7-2,TGTGCCAGCAGCACCACTTGGGCTAGCGGGAGGGCGGGGGAGCTGTTTTTT,CASSTTWASGRAGELFF